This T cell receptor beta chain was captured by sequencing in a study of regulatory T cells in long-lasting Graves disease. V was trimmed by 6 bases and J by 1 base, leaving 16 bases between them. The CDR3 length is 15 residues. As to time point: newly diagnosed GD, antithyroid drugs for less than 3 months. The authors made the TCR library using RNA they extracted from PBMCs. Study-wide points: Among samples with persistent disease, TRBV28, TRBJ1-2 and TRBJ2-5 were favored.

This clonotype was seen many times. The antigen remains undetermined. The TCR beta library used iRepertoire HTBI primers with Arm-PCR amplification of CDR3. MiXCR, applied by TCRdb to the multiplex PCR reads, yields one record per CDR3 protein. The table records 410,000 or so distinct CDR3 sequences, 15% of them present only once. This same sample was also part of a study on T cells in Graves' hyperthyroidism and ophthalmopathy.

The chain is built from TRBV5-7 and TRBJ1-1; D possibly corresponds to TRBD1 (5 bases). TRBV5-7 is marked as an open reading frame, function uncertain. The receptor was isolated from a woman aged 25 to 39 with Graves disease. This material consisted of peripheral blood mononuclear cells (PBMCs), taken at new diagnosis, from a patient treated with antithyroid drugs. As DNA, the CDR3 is TGTGCCAGCAACCTTGAGGGGCTTGGGAACACTGAAGCTTTCTTT. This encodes CASNLEGLGNTEAFF.